Here is one TCR beta chain with its context. Antigen unknown. The data originate from a study of cytomegalovirus exposure and HLA in healthy donors. The CDR3 length is 14 residues. Losses at the gene ends were 5 bases for V and 3 bases for J; bases not matched to a gene: 1. Germline values: CDR1 SGHAT, CDR2 FQNNGV. The study, taken as a whole, reports: The analysis excluded some indistinguishable V segments, including TRBV6-2 and TRBV6-3.

PCR involved 60 Vbeta and 13 Jbeta primers. Libraries were prepared by immunoSEQ multiplex PCR; TCRdb keeps only in-frame clonotypes and omits some of them. The sample lists some 150,000 clones; 75% to 85% were seen once. The chain uses TRBV11-2 and TRBJ2-4; 10 bases are shared with TRBD1. This receptor was taken from a man between 50 and 59 years old in good health and CMV-seropositive. Material for sequencing was PBMCs. CDR3 in amino acids: CASSRTGGKNIQYF. CDR3 in DNA: TGTGCCAGCAGCAGGACAGGGGGCAAAAACATTCAGTACTTC.